The clone carrying this T cell receptor beta chain has more than one count but fewer than ten. This CDR3 is 20 amino acids long. Germline V CDR1 and CDR2: SGHRS, YFSETQ. With 0 bases clipped from V and 4 bases from J, the junction kept 21 bases outside the gene matches. TCRdb reanalysed the 5' RACE reads using MiXCR and keeps one entry per CDR3 protein. The table shows approximately 500,000 distinct CDR3 sequences, with roughly 25% occurring only once. This record comes from a study of T-cell memory formation after mild COVID-19. This receptor was obtained from an adult woman who had mild COVID-19 (a few samples of this study predate the infection). Cell type and time point are not known. Specimen: PBMCs or a T cell subset sorted from them (not recorded which). The chain uses TRBV5-1 and TRBJ2-7; the match to TRBD1 covers 8 bases. This chain's CDR3 is CASSLAKGTLRGRIKYEQYF. The CDR3 nucleotides are TGCGCCAGCAGCTTGGCCAAGGGGACGCTCAGGGGGCGCATTAAATACGAGCAGTACTTC.